Listed below are T cell receptor beta chains from one sample, sequenced in a study of blood T cell repertoires in COVID-19. Here immunoSEQ multiplex PCR was the method, and the copy in TCRdb shows in-frame clones only, minus some. The sample lists about 240,000 clones, about 80% seen once, with roughly 2% in the top ten. What was sequenced was peripheral blood. All receptors derive from a man aged 25 to 40 who had recovered from COVID-19. Both conserved end residues are part of each CDR3. D genes are given only for firm matches. Size is omitted from some rows. Given values are once, few, many or a class for expanded clones.

v_gene	j_gene	len	d_gene	abundance	CDR3nt	CDR3aa
TRBV5-1	TRBJ2-5	16	-	-	TGCGCCAGCAGCTTTGGGCTGGCCCCAGGGGAAGAGACCCAGTACTTC	CASSFGLAPGEETQYF
TRBV19	TRBJ2-7	13	TRBD1	-	TGTGCCACCGGGACAGGGGTTTACTACGAGCAGTACTTC	CATGTGVYYEQYF
TRBV5-6	TRBJ2-4	17	TRBD1	-	TGTGCCAGCAGCCCCGGGACAGGGAGAATCCACAAAAACATTCAGTACTTC	CASSPGTGRIHKNIQYF
TRBV6-1	TRBJ1-6	15	-	-	TGTGCCAGCAGTGAACTGAGGCAGGGTTATTCACCCCTCCACTTT	CASSELRQGYSPLHF
TRBV3-1/TRBV3-2	TRBJ2-1	15	TRBD2	once	TGTGCCAGCAGCCAAGAGATAGCGGGGGGAAATGAGCAGTTCTTC	CASSQEIAGGNEQFF
TRBV3-1/TRBV3-2	TRBJ1-6	15	TRBD1	-	TGTGCCAGCAGCCACCGACAGGGTTTCAATTCACCCCTCCACTTT	CASSHRQGFNSPLHF
TRBV5-1	TRBJ2-2	15	-	-	TGCGCCAGCAGCCCCGGCAGCACGGGTGCCGGGGAGCTGTTTTTT	CASSPGSTGAGELFF
TRBV28	TRBJ1-3	16	TRBD1	-	TGTGCCAGCAGACAGAAACTCGACAGGGGAGTAAACACCATATATTTT	CASRQKLDRGVNTIYF
TRBV6-5	TRBJ2-5	15	-	-	TGTGCCAGCACCCAAATGGGGCTTCGTGTGGAGACCCAGTACTTC	CASTQMGLRVETQYF
TRBV7-2	TRBJ2-7	14	TRBD1	-	TGTGCCAGCAGGGGGTCGACAGGGGTATACGAGCAGTACTTC	CASRGSTGVYEQYF
TRBV7-9	TRBJ2-1	12	-	-	TGTGCCAGCAGCTTCGGGGACAATGAGCAGTTCTTC	CASSFGDNEQFF
TRBV6-1	TRBJ1-5	15	TRBD1	-	TGTGCCAGCAGTGAAGGCAGGGGGCCTCATCAGCCCCAGCATTTT	CASSEGRGPHQPQHF
TRBV9	TRBJ1-2	15	TRBD1	few	TGTGCCAGCAGCGCCGCTATTGGACAGGTAGACGTCTACACCTTC	CASSAAIGQVDVYTF
TRBV24-1	TRBJ2-1	15	-	-	TGTGCCACCAGTGACCTCGGACTACGGGGCAATGAGCAGTTCTTC	CATSDLGLRGNEQFF
TRBV5-6	TRBJ2-4	13	-	-	TGTGCCCGGCACGAAGGGGAGGAAAACATTCAGTACTTC	CARHEGEENIQYF
TRBV5-1	TRBJ1-6	16	-	-	TGCGCCAGCAGCTTGGCCCTCCCAGGGCACGGTTCACCCCTCCACTTT	CASSLALPGHGSPLHF
TRBV7-6	TRBJ1-2	14	-	-	TGTGCCAGCAGCTTAGCCCCCGCAGGGTATGGCTACACCTTC	CASSLAPAGYGYTF
TRBV12-3/TRBV12-4	TRBJ1-5	13	TRBD1	few	TGTGCCAGCAGTAGGGACAGATATCAGCCCCAGCATTTT	CASSRDRYQPQHF
TRBV6-2/TRBV6-3	TRBJ1-3	18	-	-	TGTGCCAGCAGTTACTCGATTAACAGCTTAAACTCTGGAAACACCATATATTTT	CASSYSINSLNSGNTIYF
TRBV11-2	TRBJ2-5	18	-	-	TGTGCCAGCAGCTTAGATTGGGGGCAGGGGATTCTCCAAGAGACCCAGTACTTC	CASSLDWGQGILQETQYF
TRBV5-5	TRBJ2-1	16	TRBD1	-	TGTGCCAGCAGCCAGATGACCGGGACAGCGTACAATGAGCAGTTCTTC	CASSQMTGTAYNEQFF
TRBV19	TRBJ1-2	10	-	-	TGTGCCAGTATCCCGAGGGGCTACACCTTC	CASIPRGYTF
TRBV5-6	TRBJ2-2	12	-	-	TGTGCCAGCAGCTTGGGAGGCGGGGAGCTGTTTTTT	CASSLGGGELFF
TRBV3-1/TRBV3-2	TRBJ1-2	11	-	-	TGTGCCAGCAGCCAAACTTCTGGCTACACCTTC	CASSQTSGYTF
TRBV2	TRBJ2-6	13	-	-	TGTGCCAGCAGGTCGGCTGGGGCCAACGTCCTGACTTTC	CASRSAGANVLTF
TRBV2	TRBJ2-7	13	TRBD1	few	TGTGCCAGGGGGGACAGGGGTCCCTACGAGCAGTACTTC	CARGDRGPYEQYF
TRBV7-9	TRBJ1-1	13	-	-	TGTGCCAGCAGCTTAGGACAAACCTTTGAAGCTTTCTTT	CASSLGQTFEAFF
TRBV5-1	TRBJ1-1	15	TRBD1	-	TGCGCCAGCAGCTCCGGGACAGGGGTCTCACTTACAGCTTTCTTT	CASSSGTGVSLTAFF
TRBV7-2	TRBJ1-1	15	TRBD1	-	TGTGCCAGCAGCTTTACAGGGGGCAAAGAGAGTGAAGCTTTCTTT	CASSFTGGKESEAFF
TRBV5-5	TRBJ2-1	13	TRBD2	once	TGTGCCAGCAGCTCGGGGACTAGCGGAGGGCAGTTCTTC	CASSSGTSGGQFF
TRBV7-9	TRBJ2-3	14	-	-	TGTGCCAGCAGCTTAGCGGGGGCCATGGATACGCAGTATTTT	CASSLAGAMDTQYF
TRBV6-5	TRBJ1-1	11	TRBD1	-	TGTGCCAGCACCCAGGGGGGTGAAGCTTTCTTT	CASTQGGEAFF
TRBV7-2	TRBJ2-5	16	TRBD1	-	TGTGCCAGCAGCTTATCGATGGGACAGGGACAAGAGACCCAGTACTTC	CASSLSMGQGQETQYF
TRBV10-2	TRBJ2-7	15	TRBD2	-	TGCGCCAGCAGTGATAACGGACTAGCGTTCTACGAGCAGTACTTC	CASSDNGLAFYEQYF
TRBV18	TRBJ1-1	14	-	-	TGTGCCAGCTCACCACGGGGAGGGGACACTGAAGCTTTCTTT	CASSPRGGDTEAFF
TRBV5-1	TRBJ2-7	15	TRBD1	-	TGCGCCAGCAGCTTGACGGGACAGGGGCCCTACGAGCAGTACTTC	CASSLTGQGPYEQYF
TRBV4-1	TRBJ2-6	18	-	-	TGCGCCAGCAGCCACCCAGCCAGGGGGGATTCTGGGGCCAACGTCCTGACTTTC	CASSHPARGDSGANVLTF
TRBV7-8	TRBJ2-3	17	TRBD2	-	TGTGCCAGCAGCCAGACCGGGACTAGCGGGGGGGGAGATACGCAGTATTTT	CASSQTGTSGGGDTQYF
TRBV6-2/TRBV6-3	TRBJ1-5	14	-	-	TGTGCCAGCAGCGACGGGGGAACCAATCAGCCCCAGCATTTT	CASSDGGTNQPQHF
TRBV3-1/TRBV3-2	TRBJ2-1	15	-	few	TGTGCCAGCAGCCAAGATCTTGGGGGGTGGAATGAGCAGTTCTTC	CASSQDLGGWNEQFF
TRBV5-1	TRBJ2-5	13	TRBD1	few	TGCGCCAGCAGACAGGGGGACCGGGAGACCCAGTACTTC	CASRQGDRETQYF
TRBV7-3	TRBJ1-1	13	TRBD1	few	TGTGCCAGCAGCCCAGACAGGGACACTGAAGCTTTCTTT	CASSPDRDTEAFF
TRBV7-9	TRBJ1-2	13	-	-	TGTGCCAGCAGCTTAGGTAGTCCCTATGGCTACACCTTC	CASSLGSPYGYTF
TRBV6-5	TRBJ1-1	14	-	few	TGTGCCAGCAGTTACTCGATCTACAGCACTGAAGCTTTCTTT	CASSYSIYSTEAFF